Shown below are 13 T cell receptor beta chains from a single sample sequenced in a study of blood T cell repertoires in COVID-19. Generated by immunoSEQ multiplex PCR, the TCRdb table keeps only in-frame clones and is missing some. Of fewer than 250,000 clones in the sample, about 85% were seen once. Sequencing was performed on peripheral blood. The source of these receptors is a man aged 60 to 75 with COVID-19, enrolled during active disease.

The chain joins TRBV5-4 to TRBJ2-5; TRBD2 matches 13 bases. V was clipped by 0 bases and J by 3 bases; unmatched bases: 5. The CDR3 sequence is 17 residues long. CDR1 is SGHNT and CDR2 is YYREEE in the germline V gene (reference sequence). CDR3 sequence reads: CASSLAALAGGEETQYF. Here the CDR3 DNA reads TGTGCCAGCAGCTTGGCCGCACTAGCGGGAGGGGAAGAGACCCAGTACTTC.

The V call is TRBV6-1, the J call TRBJ1-2; D might be TRBD1 (5 bases). The germline V gene has CDR1 MNHNS and CDR2 SASEGT. CDR3 length equals 13 residues. V lost 2 bases, J lost 8 bases, and 12 bases lay in between. CDR3 bases: TGTGCCAGCAGTGAAACAGGCGCCTGGGGCTACACCTTC. It encodes CASSETGAWGYTF.

The V and J genes are TRBV10-1 and TRBJ1-5, with D unresolved. The V end lost 9 bases, the J end lost 2 bases, and 17 bases lay between the germline ends. The CDR3 has 15 amino acids. Germline V gene sequence: CDR1 WNHNN, CDR2 SYGVQD (reference sequence). CDR3 coding DNA: TGCGCCAGATATCCCGGACTCAGCCGCAATCAGCCCCAGCATTTT. Amino acid sequence: CARYPGLSRNQPQHF.

V is TRBV3-1 (or the pseudogene TRBV3-2) and J is TRBJ1-1; 11 bases are shared with TRBD1. The germline gives CDR1 LGHDT, CDR2 YNNKEL (reference sequence). After removal of 3 bases from V and 6 bases from J, the junction contained 12 bases not matched to a gene. CDR3 length equals 17 residues. CDR3 nucleotide sequence: TGTGCCAGCAGCCACGTCCCGGGACAGGGGGAAGGGGCTGAAGCTTTCTTT. It codes for CASSHVPGQGEGAEAFF.

The chain is built from TRBV20-1 and TRBJ1-1; 8 positions match TRBD1. Germline V gives CDR1 DFQATT, CDR2 SNEGSKA (reference sequence). The J segment lost 4 bases and the V segment lost 3 bases, leaving 7 bases of the junction unmatched. The CDR3 runs 14 residues. CDR3 region: CSASQGAQGTEAFF. CDR3 in DNA: TGCAGTGCTAGTCAGGGGGCGCAGGGCACTGAAGCTTTCTTT.

This clone turned up a few times. V and J are TRBV10-3 and TRBJ1-2; 8 bases match TRBD1. This CDR3 has 13 residues. Trimming took 8 bases from V and 6 from J; bases not matched to a gene: 8. Germline-derived CDR1 and CDR2 are ENHRY and SYGVKD. The CDR3 DNA reads TGTGCCATCGCAGGGGGCTACGGGAATGGCTACACCTTC. Its protein is CAIAGGYGNGYTF.

This chain links TRBV4-1 with TRBJ1-4; 9 bases match TRBD1. CDR1 is MGHRA and CDR2 is YSYEKL in the germline V gene. V shed 5 bases, J shed 6 bases, and the junction held 4 bases outside the gene matches. The CDR3 consists of 14 residues. Here the CDR3 DNA reads TGCGCCAGCAGCACGGGACAGGGTGATGAAAAACTGTTTTTT. As protein: CASSTGQGDEKLFF.

There are a few counts of this clone. CDR3 residues: CASSLAGRSGNTIYF. CDR3 DNA: TGTGCCAGCAGCTTGGCAGGGAGGTCTGGAAACACCATATATTTT. V usage is TRBV7-9 and J usage is TRBJ1-3, with D possibly matching TRBD1 (5 bases). CDR1 and CDR2 (germline): SEHNR, FQNEAQ (reference sequence). The V end was cut by 3 bases, the J end by 1 base, with 10 bases between. The CDR3 covers 15 residues.

The V and J genes are TRBV29-1 and TRBJ2-1; D possibly corresponds to TRBD1 (7 bases). V dropped 6 bases and J dropped 0 bases, with 12 bases sitting between them. The germline CDR1 and CDR2 sequences are SQVTM and ANQGSEA. The CDR3 spans 14 residues. The CDR3 is CSVRQGGSYNEQFF. CDR3 DNA: TGCAGCGTGAGGCAGGGGGGCTCCTACAATGAGCAGTTCTTC.

V gene TRBV18 combines with J gene TRBJ1-5, with 8 bases that match TRBD1. Germline loops: CDR1 KGHSH, CDR2 LQKENI. V lost 2 bases and J lost 2; bases outside the gene matches: 5. The CDR3 is 16 amino acids. The CDR3 protein is CASSPSTGAGNQPQHF. The CDR3 DNA reads TGTGCCAGCTCACCATCGACAGGGGCTGGCAATCAGCCCCAGCATTTT.

J is TRBJ2-7 and V is TRBV10-3; TRBD1 is a possible D gene (6 bases). In germline, CDR1 is ENHRY, CDR2 SYGVKD. The CDR3 contains 15 residues. V dropped 2 bases and J dropped 2 bases, with 13 bases sitting between them. This CDR3 is CAISERQGSTYEQYF. The CDR3 region has the DNA TGTGCCATCAGTGAGAGGCAGGGGAGCACCTACGAGCAGTACTTC.

This clone has at least ten counts. This chain connects TRBV7-8 to TRBJ2-1, with D possibly TRBD2 on 6 matching bases. Germline lookup yields CDR1 SGHVS and CDR2 FQNEAQ. Between the trimmed V and J ends, which lost 5 bases and 3 bases, there was a span of 11 bases. CDR3 length: 14 residues. The CDR3 is CASSAGSIYNEQFF. The CDR3, as DNA: TGTGCCAGCAGCGCCGGGAGTATCTACAATGAGCAGTTCTTC.

This rearrangement joins TRBV19 to TRBJ1-1; tentatively, D is TRBD1 (5 bases). V lost 3 bases and J 5 bases, leaving 13 bases between the germline ends. The CDR3 runs to 14 residues. Germline-derived CDR1 and CDR2 are LNHDA and SQIVND (reference sequence). In nucleotides, the CDR3 is TGTGCCAGTAGTATGGGGGGGGTGAGGACTGAAGCTTTCTTT. Encoded protein: CASSMGGVRTEAFF.